This T cell receptor (beta chain) stems from a study of cytomegalovirus exposure and HLA in healthy donors. Study-wide results and limits: Later on, an analysis showed TCR association rates differing by HLA locus, with DRB1 the most and HLA-C the fewest.

V lost 8 bases and J lost 0; bases outside the gene matches: 7. The CDR3 consists of 15 residues. Germline values: CDR1 MDHEN, CDR2 SYDVKM. As for this clone: Its antigen is unidentified.

Both 60 Vbeta primers and 13 Jbeta primers went into the PCR. TCRdb's copy holds only in-frame clones and misses some; the assay was immunoSEQ multiplex PCR. Its table records around 140,000 clones. What was sequenced was PBMCs. This chain links TRBV28 with TRBJ1-5, with TRBD1 matching 7 bases. This receptor was obtained from a woman aged 40-49 years in good health and CMV-seropositive. The CDR3 loop reads CASRPTGLSNQPQHF. The CDR3 DNA is TGTGCCAGCCGCCCGACAGGGCTTAGCAATCAGCCCCAGCATTTT.